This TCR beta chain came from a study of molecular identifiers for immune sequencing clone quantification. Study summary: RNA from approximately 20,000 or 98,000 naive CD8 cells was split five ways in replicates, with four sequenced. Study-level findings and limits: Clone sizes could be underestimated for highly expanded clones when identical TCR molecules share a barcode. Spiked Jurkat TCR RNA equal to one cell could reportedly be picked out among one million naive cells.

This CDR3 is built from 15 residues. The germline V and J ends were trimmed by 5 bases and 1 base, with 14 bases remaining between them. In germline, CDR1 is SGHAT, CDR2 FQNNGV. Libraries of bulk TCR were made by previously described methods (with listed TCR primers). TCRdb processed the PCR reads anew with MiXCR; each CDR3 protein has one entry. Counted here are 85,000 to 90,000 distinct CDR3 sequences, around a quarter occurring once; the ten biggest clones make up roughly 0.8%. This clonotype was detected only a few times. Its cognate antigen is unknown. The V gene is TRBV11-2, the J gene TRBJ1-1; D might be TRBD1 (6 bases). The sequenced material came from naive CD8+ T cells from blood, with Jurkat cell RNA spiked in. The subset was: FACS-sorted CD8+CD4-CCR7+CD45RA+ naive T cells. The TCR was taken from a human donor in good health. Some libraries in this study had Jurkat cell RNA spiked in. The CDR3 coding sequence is TGTGCCAGCAGCGGGACAAATACCCCGAACACTGAAGCTTTCTTT. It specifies CASSGTNTPNTEAFF.